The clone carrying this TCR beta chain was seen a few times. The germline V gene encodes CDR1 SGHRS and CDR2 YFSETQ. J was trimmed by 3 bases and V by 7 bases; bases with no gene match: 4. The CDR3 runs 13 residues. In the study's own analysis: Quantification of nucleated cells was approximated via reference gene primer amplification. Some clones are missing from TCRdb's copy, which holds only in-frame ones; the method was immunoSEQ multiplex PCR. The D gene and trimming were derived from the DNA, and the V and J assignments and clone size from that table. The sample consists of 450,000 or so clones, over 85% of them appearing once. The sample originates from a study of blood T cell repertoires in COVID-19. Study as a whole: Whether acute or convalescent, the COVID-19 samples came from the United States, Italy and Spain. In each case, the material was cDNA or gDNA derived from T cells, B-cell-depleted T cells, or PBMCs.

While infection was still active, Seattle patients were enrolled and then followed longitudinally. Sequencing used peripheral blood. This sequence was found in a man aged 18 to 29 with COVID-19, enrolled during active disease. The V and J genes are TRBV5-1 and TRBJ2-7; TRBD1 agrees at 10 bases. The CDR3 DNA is TGCGCCAGCGGGACAGGGGTTGGCTACGAGCAGTACTTC. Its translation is CASGTGVGYEQYF.